The 5 T cell receptor beta chains below were found in one sample sequenced in a study of OX40 agonist ivuxolimab in advanced cancers. To prepare the library, the immunoSEQ multiplex PCR assay was applied. TCRdb stores this immuneACCESS table with in-frame sequences only. Part of the clones is absent; in the studies checked, under half of the shortfall reflects unresolved V genes, and no reason is known for the rest. This sample comprises about 62,000 clones, around 74% of them detected only once. The ten largest clonotypes hold roughly a tenth of the sample. This specimen was CD4+ or CD8+ T cells sorted from blood, taken in a trial of the OX40 agonist ivuxolimab. Receptors originate from an adult with an advanced solid tumor such as melanoma, head and neck, liver or kidney cancer.

The chain couples TRBV6-4 to TRBJ2-3; 11 bases fit TRBD2. The CDR3 length is 16 residues. The J segment lost 3 bases and the V segment lost 2 bases, leaving 4 bases of the junction unmatched. CDR1 is MRHNA, CDR2 SNTAGT, per germline. The CDR3 protein is CASSDTSGSGTDTQYF. The CDR3, as DNA: TGTGCCAGCAGTGACACTAGCGGGAGTGGGACAGATACGCAGTATTTT.

V gene TRBV6-4 combines with J gene TRBJ1-1; the D is unclear. CDR3 length: 13 amino acids. V was pared by 8 bases and J by 6 bases, with 16 bases between. Per the germline V gene, CDR1 is MRHNA and CDR2 is SNTAGT. CDR3 loop: CASSSDALAEAFF. CDR3 nucleotides: TGTGCCAGCTCGAGTGACGCCTTGGCTGAAGCTTTCTTT.

This chain joins TRBV29-1 and TRBJ2-3, with TRBD1 matching over 7 bases. The germline V gene encodes CDR1 SQVTM and CDR2 ANQGSEA. Unmatched junction bases numbered 6, after V lost 4 bases and J lost 2 bases. The CDR3 runs 14 residues. DNA of the CDR3: TGCAGCGTTGCACGACAGGGTTACACAGATACGCAGTATTTT. This gives the protein CSVARQGYTDTQYF.

This clone was recorded a few times. V usage is TRBV27 and J usage is TRBJ1-1; 7 nucleotides align to TRBD1. This CDR3 has 15 residues. The germline V gene has CDR1 MNHEY and CDR2 SMNVEV (reference sequence). With 6 bases clipped from V and 7 bases from J, the junction kept 14 bases outside the gene matches. CDR3 in DNA: TGTGCCAGCAGCAGGACAGGCGAAAATATCTATGAAGCTTTCTTT. Its protein is CASSRTGENIYEAFF.

The chain combines TRBV6-6 with TRBJ1-1; D remains ambiguous. This CDR3 has 15 residues. The V end lost 0 bases, the J end lost 3 bases, and 11 bases lay between the germline ends. Germline V gene sequence: CDR1 MNHNY, CDR2 SVGAGI (reference sequence). CDR3 bases: TGTGCCAGCAGTTACTCGAGGAGGGTAGACACTGAAGCTTTCTTT. Amino acid sequence: CASSYSRRVDTEAFF.